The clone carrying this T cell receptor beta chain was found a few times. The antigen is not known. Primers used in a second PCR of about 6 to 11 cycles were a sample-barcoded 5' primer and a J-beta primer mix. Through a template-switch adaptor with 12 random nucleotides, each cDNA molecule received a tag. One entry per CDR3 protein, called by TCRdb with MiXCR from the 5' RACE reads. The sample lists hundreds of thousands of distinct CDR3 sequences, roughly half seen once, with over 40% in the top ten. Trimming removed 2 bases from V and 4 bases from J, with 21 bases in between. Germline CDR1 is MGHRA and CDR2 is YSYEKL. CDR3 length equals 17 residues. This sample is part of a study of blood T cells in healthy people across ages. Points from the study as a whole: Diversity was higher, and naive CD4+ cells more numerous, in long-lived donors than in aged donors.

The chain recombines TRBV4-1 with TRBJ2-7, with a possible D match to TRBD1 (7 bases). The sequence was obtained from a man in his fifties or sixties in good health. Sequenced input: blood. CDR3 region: CASSQIPEFRGRYEQYF. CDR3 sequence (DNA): TGCGCCAGCAGCCAAATCCCCGAATTCAGGGGGAGGTACGAGCAGTACTTC.